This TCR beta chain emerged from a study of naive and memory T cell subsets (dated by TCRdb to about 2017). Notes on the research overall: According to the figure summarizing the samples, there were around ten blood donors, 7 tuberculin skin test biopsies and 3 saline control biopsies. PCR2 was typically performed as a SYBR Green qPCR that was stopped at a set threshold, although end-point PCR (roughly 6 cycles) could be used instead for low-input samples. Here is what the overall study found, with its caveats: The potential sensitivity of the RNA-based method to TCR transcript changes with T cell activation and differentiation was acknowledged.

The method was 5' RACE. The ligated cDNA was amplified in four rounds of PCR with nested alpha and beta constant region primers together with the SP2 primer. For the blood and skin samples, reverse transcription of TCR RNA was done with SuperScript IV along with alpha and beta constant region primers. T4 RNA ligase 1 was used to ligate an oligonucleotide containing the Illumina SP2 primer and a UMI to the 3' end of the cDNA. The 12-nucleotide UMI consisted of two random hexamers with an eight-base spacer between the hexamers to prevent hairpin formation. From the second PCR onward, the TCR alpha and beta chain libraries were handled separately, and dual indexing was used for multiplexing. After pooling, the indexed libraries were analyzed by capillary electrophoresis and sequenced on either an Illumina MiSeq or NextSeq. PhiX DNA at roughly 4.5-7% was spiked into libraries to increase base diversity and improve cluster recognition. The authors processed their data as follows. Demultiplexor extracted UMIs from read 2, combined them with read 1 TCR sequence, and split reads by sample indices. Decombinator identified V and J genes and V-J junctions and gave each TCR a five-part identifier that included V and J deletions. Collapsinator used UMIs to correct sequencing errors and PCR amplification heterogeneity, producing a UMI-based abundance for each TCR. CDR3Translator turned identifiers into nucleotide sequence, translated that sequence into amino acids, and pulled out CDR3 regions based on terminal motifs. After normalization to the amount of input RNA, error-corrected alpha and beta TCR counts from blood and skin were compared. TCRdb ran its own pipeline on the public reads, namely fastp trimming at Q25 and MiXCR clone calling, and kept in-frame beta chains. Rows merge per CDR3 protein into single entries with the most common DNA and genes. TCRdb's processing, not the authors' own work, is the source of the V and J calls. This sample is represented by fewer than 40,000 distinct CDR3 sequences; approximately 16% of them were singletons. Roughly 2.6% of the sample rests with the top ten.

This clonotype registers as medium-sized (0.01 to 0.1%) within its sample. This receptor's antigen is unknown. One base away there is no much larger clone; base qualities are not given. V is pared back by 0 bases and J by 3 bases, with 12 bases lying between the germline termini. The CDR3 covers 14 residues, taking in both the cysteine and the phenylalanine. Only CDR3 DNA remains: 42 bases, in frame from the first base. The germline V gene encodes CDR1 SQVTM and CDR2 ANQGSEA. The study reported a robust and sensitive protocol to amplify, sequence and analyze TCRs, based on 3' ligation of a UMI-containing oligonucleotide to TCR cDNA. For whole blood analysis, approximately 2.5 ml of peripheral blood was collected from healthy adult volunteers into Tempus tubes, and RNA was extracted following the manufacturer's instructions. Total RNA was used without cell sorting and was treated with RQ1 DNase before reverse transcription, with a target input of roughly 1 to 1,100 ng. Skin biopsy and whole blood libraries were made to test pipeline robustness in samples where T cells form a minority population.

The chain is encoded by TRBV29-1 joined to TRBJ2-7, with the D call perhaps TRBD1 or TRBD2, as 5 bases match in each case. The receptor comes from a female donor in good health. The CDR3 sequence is CSVEDRDHNYEQYF. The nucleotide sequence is TGCAGCGTTGAAGACAGGGACCACAACTACGAGCAGTACTTC.